This TCR beta chain stems from a study of cytomegalovirus exposure and HLA in healthy donors. At the level of the study: The use of the same platform for the 130 or so validation repertoires and the 550 to 850 first-cohort repertoires was reported by a later analysis.

Assay: immunoSEQ multiplex PCR; the TCRdb copy retains only in-frame clones and omits some. The top ten hold 9.5% to 13% of the sample, which has approximately 170,000 clones, about four fifths seen once. J lost 11 bases, V lost 5 bases, and 18 bases had no gene match. The germline gives CDR1 SGHAT, CDR2 FQDESV (reference sequence). The CDR3 extends over 15 amino acids. As regards this clone: Its antigen remains unknown.

Study-level points and caveats: The study listed roughly 150 cytomegalovirus-associated TCR beta chains. Rarity marked most TCR sequences, yet some public TCRs occurred in many donors.

The genes are TRBV11-1 and TRBJ2-7; 7 positions agree with TRBD1. Source material: PBMCs. The TCR comes from a man younger than 45 in good health and CMV-seropositive. The CDR3: CASSPSTITGAMKYF. CDR3 sequence (DNA): TGTGCCAGCAGCCCAAGCACCATTACAGGGGCCATGAAGTACTTC.